This TCR beta chain was retrieved from a study of cytomegalovirus exposure and HLA in healthy donors. The PCR used 60 Vbeta and 13 Jbeta primers. Repertoires were generated with immunoSEQ multiplex PCR, while TCRdb's copy carries only in-frame clones and drops some. In the table there are fewer than 180,000 clones, about four fifths of which are singletons. General study findings and limits: In all likelihood, a cluster of highly shared sequence variants was a sequencing artifact.

Germline loops: CDR1 MNHEY, CDR2 SVGAGI. This CDR3 region has 12 residues. Trimming cost V 4 bases and J 5 bases, with 5 bases left between them. Comment on this clone: Antigen specificity is unknown.

Sequenced input: PBMCs. The J gene is TRBJ2-2, the V gene TRBV6-5, with D unresolved. This TCR was sampled from a human donor in good health. The CDR3 sequence is CASSSRTGELFF. The CDR3 nucleotides read TGTGCCAGCAGTTCCAGGACCGGGGAGCTGTTTTTT.